This entry lists 21 T cell receptor beta chains sequenced from one sample in a study of blood T cell repertoires in COVID-19. The repertoire was sequenced with immunoSEQ multiplex PCR; TCRdb's copy has only in-frame clones and lacks some. Among about 210,000 clones, approximately 80% were seen once, and the ten largest hold approximately 10%. The sequenced sample was peripheral blood. These receptors were collected from a middle-aged man with active or convalescent COVID-19.

The chain joins TRBV5-6 to TRBJ2-1, with TRBD2 identical over 9 bases. Germline CDR1 reads SGHDT; CDR2 reads YYEEEE. J lost 6 bases, V lost 2 bases, and 15 bases had no gene match. The CDR3 totals 18 residues. The CDR3 sequence is CASSLNMWFSGSSNEQFF. The CDR3 DNA follows: TGTGCCAGCAGCTTAAATATGTGGTTTAGCGGGAGCAGCAATGAGCAGTTCTTC.

V gene TRBV28 combines with J gene TRBJ2-7; D call uncertain. The CDR3 length is 12 residues. With 4 bases removed from V and 4 bases from J, the gap between germline ends came to 8 bases. CDR1 and CDR2 from the germline V gene are MDHEN and SYDVKM. CDR3 nucleotide sequence: TGTGCCAGCAGTTCTCCCCCGTACGAGCAGTACGTC. This encodes CASSSPPYEQYV.

This sequence joins TRBV4-3 and TRBJ2-3; D possibly corresponds to TRBD1 (5 bases). V gave up 6 bases and J gave up 4 bases, with 17 bases separating them. CDR1 and CDR2 from the germline V gene are LGHNA and YSLEER. The CDR3 covers 15 residues. CDR3 region: CASRPSTGGPDTQYF. The CDR3 nucleotides are TGCGCCAGCAGACCATCTACAGGCGGCCCAGATACGCAGTATTTT.

This rearrangement joins TRBV7-9 to TRBJ2-1, with 10 bases that match TRBD2. V trimming: 1 base; J trimming: 7 bases; junction bases outside the gene matches: 4. Per germline, CDR1 SEHNR and CDR2 FQNEAQ (reference sequence). The CDR3 contains 15 residues. CDR3 nucleotides: TGTGCCAGCAGCTTAGGGCTAGCGGGAGTTAATGAGCAGTTCTTC. It specifies CASSLGLAGVNEQFF.

The CDR3: CASSLGFQGENTEAFF. CDR3 DNA sequence: TGCGCCAGCAGCTTGGGTTTTCAAGGGGAGAACACTGAAGCTTTCTTT. This chain connects TRBV5-1 to TRBJ1-1; a possible D gene is TRBD1 (5 bases). Germline CDR1 and CDR2: SGHRS and YFSETQ. Trimming took 0 bases from V and 1 from J, leaving 13 bases between them. CDR3 length: 16 amino acids.

The J gene is TRBJ1-3, the V gene TRBV6-5; D not resolved. Germline CDR1 reads MNHEY; CDR2 reads SVGAGI. V shed 2 bases and J shed 4 bases, with 6 bases lying between them. This CDR3 has 13 residues. CDR3 coding DNA: TGTGCCAGCAGTTACGGCTTAGGAAACACCATATATTTT. Translating it yields CASSYGLGNTIYF.

This chain uses TRBV18 with TRBJ2-3; D might be TRBD2 (6 bases). This CDR3 is 17 amino acids long. Germline V lookup: CDR1 KGHSH, CDR2 LQKENI. Trimming cost V 1 base and J 2 bases, with 16 bases left between them. The CDR3 nucleotides are TGTGCCAGCTCACCACTGAGCAGCGGGTTAACCACAGATACGCAGTATTTT. This sequence encodes CASSPLSSGLTTDTQYF.

This chain links TRBV4-3 with TRBJ2-3; tentatively, D is TRBD2 (6 bases). CDR1 is LGHNA and CDR2 is YSLEER in the germline V gene. With 0 bases removed from V and 1 base from J, the gap between germline ends came to 26 bases. The CDR3 extends over 21 amino acids. As DNA, the CDR3 is TGCGCCAGCAGCCAAGACCATTATCGAGGGCATCGGGAGACGGGCACAGATACGCAGTATTTT. Encoded protein: CASSQDHYRGHRETGTDTQYF.

The rearrangement uses TRBV20-1 and TRBJ1-4, with D uncertain. In germline, CDR1 is DFQATT, CDR2 SNEGSKA (reference sequence). Between the trimmed V and J ends, which lost 7 bases and 8 bases, there was a span of 11 bases. CDR3 length: 11 amino acids. This CDR3 is CSVSGGEKLFF. In DNA form, the CDR3 reads TGCAGTGTCTCGGGAGGGGAAAAACTGTTTTTT.

This chain joins TRBV7-8 and TRBJ2-3; 10 nucleotides line up with TRBD2. The germline V gene encodes CDR1 SGHVS and CDR2 FQNEAQ. This CDR3 is 17 amino acids long. V lost 6 bases, J lost 5 bases, and 14 bases stayed unmatched. The CDR3 region is CASRPGRGLAGVDTQYF. CDR3 bases: TGTGCCAGCAGACCGGGTCGGGGGCTAGCGGGAGTAGATACGCAGTATTTT.

The V and J genes are TRBV5-1 and TRBJ2-1, with D tentatively TRBD1 (6 bases). The CDR3 totals 15 residues. Germline-derived CDR1 and CDR2 are SGHRS and YFSETQ. V lost 0 bases and J 4 bases, leaving 11 bases between the germline ends. The CDR3 region has the DNA TGCGCCAGCAGCTTGGGAGGGGGACCATACAATGAGCAGTTCTTC. Its translation is CASSLGGGPYNEQFF. Full variable domain (outside the CDR3, taken from reference TRBV5-1 and TRBJ2-1): KAGVTQTPRYLIKTRGQQVTLSCSPISGHRSVSWYQQTPGQGLQFLFEYFSETQRNKGNFPGRFSGRQFSNSRSEMNVSTLELGDSALYLCASSLGGGPYNEQFFGPGTRLTVL.

This sequence joins TRBV7-3 and TRBJ1-1; perhaps TRBD1 as D (6 bases). The CDR3 loop spans 14 amino acids. Germline-derived CDR1 and CDR2 are SGHTA and FQGTGA. V lost 4 bases and J 0 bases, leaving 9 bases between the germline ends. CDR3 sequence reads: CASSSTGVNTEAFF. CDR3 bases: TGTGCCAGCAGCTCGACAGGCGTGAACACTGAAGCTTTCTTT.

This chain uses TRBV28 with TRBJ2-6; 9 bases map to TRBD1. With V trimmed by 7 bases and J by 4 bases, 5 bases remained unmatched. The CDR3 totals 15 residues. The V gene's germline CDR1 is MDHEN and CDR2 SYDVKM. The CDR3 DNA reads as TGTGCCAGCATTACAGGGGGCTCCGGGGCCAACGTCCTGACTTTC. Translation: CASITGGSGANVLTF. The full variable domain, completed using reference TRBV28 and TRBJ2-6, is DVKVTQSSRYLVKRTGEKVFLECVQDMDHENMFWYRQDPGLGLRLIYFSYDVKMKEKGDIPEGYSVSREKKERFSLILESASTNQTSMYLCASITGGSGANVLTFGAGSRLTVL.

DNA of the CDR3: TGTGCCAGCAGCCTCACATCGCAGAACACTGAAGCTTTCTTT. It yields the protein CASSLTSQNTEAFF. The rearrangement links TRBV5-4 to TRBJ1-1; the D is unclear. CDR3 size: 14 residues. Germline V lookup: CDR1 SGHNT, CDR2 YYREEE (reference sequence). Trimming cost V 4 bases and J 1 base, with 11 bases left between them. Together with reference TRBV5-4 and TRBJ1-1, the CDR3 gives the full variable domain: ETGVTQSPTHLIKTRGQQVTLRCSSQSGHNTVSWYQQALGQGPQFIFQYYREEENGRGNFPPRFSGLQFPNYSSELNVNALELDDSALYLCASSLTSQNTEAFFGQGTRLTVV.

V usage is TRBV7-2 and J usage is TRBJ2-1, with D perhaps matching TRBD2 (5 bases). This CDR3 is built from 16 residues. Germline-derived CDR1 and CDR2 are SGHTA and FQGNSA. The ends were cut back, 1 base at V and 7 bases at J, with 17 bases in the middle. The CDR3 bases are TGTGCCAGCAGCTTAGAGTGGTTGGTGGGAGAAAATGAGCAGTTCTTC. As protein: CASSLEWLVGENEQFF.

The chain couples TRBV2 to TRBJ1-6; 7 nucleotides match TRBD1. The CDR3 has 15 residues. V trimming: 7 bases; J trimming: 7 bases; junction bases outside the gene matches: 10. Germline V CDR1 and CDR2: SNHLY, FYNNEI. The CDR3 DNA follows: TGTGCCAGCACCCTAACAGGGGTCTTCAATTCACCCCTCCACTTT. As protein: CASTLTGVFNSPLHF.

This chain links TRBV7-9 with TRBJ2-3, with 7 bases aligning to TRBD2. The CDR3 runs 16 residues. Germline assignment: CDR1 SEHNR and CDR2 FQNEAQ (reference sequence). With 2 bases clipped from V and 4 bases from J, the junction kept 9 bases outside the gene matches. This CDR3 is CASSLIKAGVSDTQYF. CDR3 nucleotides: TGTGCCAGCAGCTTAATAAAGGCGGGAGTGTCAGATACGCAGTATTTT.

The chain links TRBV7-9 to TRBJ1-1, with D maybe TRBD1 (5 bases). This CDR3 comprises 14 residues. Trimming took off 4 bases at V and 5 bases at J, with 14 bases between the two ends. CDR1 is SEHNR and CDR2 is FQNEAQ in the germline V gene (reference sequence). The CDR3 DNA sequence: TGTGCCAGCAGCTCCAACGTAGGGGTGACTGAAGCTTTCTTT. It specifies CASSSNVGVTEAFF.

Only a few counts were recorded for this clone. V and J are TRBV24-1 and TRBJ2-2; D gene uncertain. The CDR3 totals 12 residues. Germline CDR1 is KGHDR and CDR2 is SFDVKD. V was cut by 3 bases and J by 6 bases, with 4 bases left in between. The CDR3 loop is CATSDVAGELFF. CDR3 nucleotides: TGTGCCACCAGTGATGTCGCCGGGGAGCTGTTTTTT.

This clone came up a few times. The chain has TRBV28 and TRBJ1-4; tentative D call: TRBD1 (5 bases). The germline V gene has CDR1 MDHEN and CDR2 SYDVKM. Trimming took 4 bases from V and 3 from J, leaving 9 bases between them. CDR3 length equals 14 residues. The CDR3 sequence is CASSSRVANEKLFF. Here the CDR3 DNA reads TGTGCCAGCAGTTCCAGGGTGGCTAATGAAAAACTGTTTTTT.

The V call is TRBV5-1, the J call TRBJ2-1, with TRBD2 identical over 7 bases. CDR3 size: 17 residues. Germline-derived CDR1 and CDR2 are SGHRS and YFSETQ. The ends lost 0 bases at V and 6 bases at J; junction bases unmatched: 12. The chain's CDR3 is CASSLALGGITGNEQFF. The DNA of the CDR3 is TGCGCCAGCAGCTTGGCCCTCGGGGGGATAACTGGCAATGAGCAGTTCTTC.